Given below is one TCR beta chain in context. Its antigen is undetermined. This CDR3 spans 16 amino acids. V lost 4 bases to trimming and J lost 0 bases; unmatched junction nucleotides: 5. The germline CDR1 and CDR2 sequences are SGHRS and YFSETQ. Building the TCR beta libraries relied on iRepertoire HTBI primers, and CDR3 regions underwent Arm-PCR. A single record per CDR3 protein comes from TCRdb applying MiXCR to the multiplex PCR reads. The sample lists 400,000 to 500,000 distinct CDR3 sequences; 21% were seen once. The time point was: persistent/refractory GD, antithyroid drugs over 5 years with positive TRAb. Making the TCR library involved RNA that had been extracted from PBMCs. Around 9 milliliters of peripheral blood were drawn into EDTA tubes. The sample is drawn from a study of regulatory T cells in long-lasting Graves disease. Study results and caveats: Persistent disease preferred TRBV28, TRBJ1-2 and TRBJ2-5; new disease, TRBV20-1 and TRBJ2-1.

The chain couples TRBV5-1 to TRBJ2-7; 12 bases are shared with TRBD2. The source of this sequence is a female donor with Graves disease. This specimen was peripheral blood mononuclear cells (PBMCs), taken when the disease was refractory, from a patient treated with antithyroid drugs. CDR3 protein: CASSLPGLAGSYEQYF. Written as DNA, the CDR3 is TGCGCCAGCAGCCTGCCGGGACTAGCGGGCTCCTACGAGCAGTACTTC.